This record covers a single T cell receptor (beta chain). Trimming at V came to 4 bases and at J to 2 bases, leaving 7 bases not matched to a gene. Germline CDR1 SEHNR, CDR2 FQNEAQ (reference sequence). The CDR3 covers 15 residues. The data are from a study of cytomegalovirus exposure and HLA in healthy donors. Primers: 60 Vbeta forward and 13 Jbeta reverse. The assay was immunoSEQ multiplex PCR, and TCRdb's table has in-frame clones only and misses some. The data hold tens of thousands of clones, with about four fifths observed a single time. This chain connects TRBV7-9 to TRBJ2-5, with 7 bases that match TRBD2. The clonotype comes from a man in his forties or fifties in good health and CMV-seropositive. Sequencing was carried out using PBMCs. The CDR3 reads CASSWSAGVQETQYF. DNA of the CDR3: TGTGCCAGCAGCTGGAGCGCGGGGGTACAAGAGACCCAGTACTTC.